What follows are 17 T cell receptor beta chains derived from one specimen sequenced in a study of identical twins. TCRdb independently ran MiXCR on the 5' RACE reads; one entry per CDR3 protein. The sample lists approximately 890,000 distinct CDR3 sequences; 12% were seen once. These data also featured in a second study, about yellow fever vaccine responses in identical twins.

The sequencing input was PBMCs. The source is a young woman in good health.

The genes are TRBV6-5 and TRBJ2-4; TRBD1 is a possible D gene (6 bases). The CDR3 sequence is 19 residues long. The ends were cut back, 0 bases at V and 4 bases at J, with 22 bases in the middle. Per the germline V gene, CDR1 is MNHEY and CDR2 is SVGAGI. The CDR3 nucleotides are TGTGCCAGCAGTTACTCGACAGGTTGGGACCCTACGTCTAAAAACATTCAGTACTTC. Its protein product is CASSYSTGWDPTSKNIQYF.

This clonotype was detected only a few times. V and J are TRBV3-1 and TRBJ2-7; D possibly corresponds to TRBD1 (6 bases). The CDR3 consists of 16 residues. V lost 4 bases and J 2 bases, leaving 18 bases between the germline ends. Germline-derived CDR1 and CDR2 are LGHDT and YNNKEL (reference sequence). The CDR3 here is CASSPKRTVRTYEQYF. As DNA, the CDR3 is TGTGCCAGCAGCCCAAAAAGGACAGTGCGCACCTACGAGCAGTACTTC.

This clonotype was seen only a few times. V and J are TRBV3-1 and TRBJ2-2, with 10 bases lining up with TRBD1. Unmatched junction bases numbered 2, after V lost 3 bases and J lost 4 bases. Looked up from germline, CDR1 is LGHDT and CDR2 is YNNKEL (reference sequence). CDR3 length equals 15 residues. CDR3 residues: CASSHRQGATGELFF. CDR3 in DNA: TGTGCCAGCAGCCATCGACAGGGGGCCACCGGGGAGCTGTTTTTT.

In its sample, this clonotype was seen many times. CDR3 bases: TGTGCCATCAGTGCAGGGTTTACTCTCTACAATGAGCAGTTCTTC. It encodes CAISAGFTLYNEQFF. This sequence joins TRBV10-3 and TRBJ2-1; perhaps TRBD1 as D (5 bases). CDR1 is ENHRY and CDR2 is SYGVKD in the germline V gene. The CDR3 contains 15 residues. With 4 bases removed from V and 3 bases from J, the gap between germline ends came to 13 bases.

The J gene is TRBJ2-1, the V gene TRBV5-1, with 11 nucleotides matching TRBD2. CDR3 length equals 17 residues. V gave up 4 bases and J gave up 2 bases; unmatched junction bases: 8. Germline values: CDR1 SGHRS, CDR2 YFSETQ. The CDR3: CASSLSRLAGTYNEQFF. The CDR3 nucleotides are TGCGCCAGCAGCCTAAGTAGACTAGCGGGAACCTACAATGAGCAGTTCTTC. Using reference TRBV5-1 and TRBJ2-1 for the parts outside the CDR3, the full variable domain is KAGVTQTPRYLIKTRGQQVTLSCSPISGHRSVSWYQQTPGQGLQFLFEYFSETQRNKGNFPGRFSGRQFSNSRSEMNVSTLELGDSALYLCASSLSRLAGTYNEQFFGPGTRLTVL.

This chain links TRBV11-2 with TRBJ2-5; 8 bases are a match to TRBD1. The V and J ends lost 1 base and 0 bases, in that order; junction bases with no gene match: 1. This CDR3 is built from 15 residues. CDR1 and CDR2 from the germline V gene are SGHAT and FQNNGV. CDR3 amino acids: CASSLGDRYQETQYF. The CDR3 DNA is TGTGCCAGCAGCTTAGGGGACAGGTACCAAGAGACCCAGTACTTC.

V usage is TRBV15 and J usage is TRBJ2-2; perhaps TRBD1 as D (5 bases). CDR3 length: 17 residues. Trimming removed 2 bases from V and 4 bases from J, with 17 bases in between. Germline V gives CDR1 LNHNV, CDR2 YYDKDF (reference sequence). The CDR3 spells CATSRTYGLGVTGELFF. The CDR3 DNA is TGTGCCACCAGCAGAACCTACGGTTTAGGGGTCACCGGGGAGCTGTTTTTT.

The V call is TRBV12-5, the J call TRBJ2-1; TRBD2 is a possible D gene (5 bases). Trimming removed 7 bases from V and 4 bases from J, with 8 bases in between. Germline V gene data show CDR1 as LGHNT and CDR2 as FRNRAP. CDR3 length: 12 amino acids. The CDR3: CASAPGYNEQFF. Here the CDR3 DNA reads TGTGCTAGTGCCCCGGGATACAATGAGCAGTTCTTC. Based on the CDR3 plus reference TRBV12-5 and TRBJ2-1, the full variable domain is DARVTQTPRHKVTEMGQEVTMRCQPILGHNTVFWYRQTMMQGLELLAYFRNRAPLDDSGMPKDRFSAEMPDATLATLKIQPSEPRDSAVYFCASAPGYNEQFFGPGTRLTVL.

At least ten counts were recorded for this clonotype. The chain is built from TRBV29-1 and TRBJ2-7, with D possibly being TRBD2 (6 bases). This CDR3 has 13 residues. The V and J ends lost 7 bases and 0 bases respectively, with 13 bases between them. The germline gives CDR1 SQVTM, CDR2 ANQGSEA. The CDR3 here is CSAEGKGSYEQYV. The CDR3 DNA is TGCAGCGCGGAGGGTAAGGGCTCCTACGAGCAGTACGTC.

There are a few counts of this clonotype. This chain joins TRBV7-6 and TRBJ2-5; a possible D gene is TRBD2 (5 bases). The V gene's germline CDR1 is SGHVS and CDR2 FNYEAQ. Deletions cut 0 bases from V and 9 bases from J, with 11 bases between. This CDR3 has 13 residues. The CDR3 spells CASSLASSEAQYF. The CDR3 nucleotides are TGTGCCAGCAGCTTAGCCAGTTCGGAGGCCCAGTACTTC.

This clonotype has at least ten counts. The chain joins TRBV6-5 to TRBJ1-1, with D uncertain. Per the germline V gene, CDR1 is MNHEY and CDR2 is SVGAGI. The V and J ends lost 0 bases and 8 bases respectively, with 10 bases between them. The CDR3 spans 13 residues. CDR3 coding DNA: TGTGCCAGCAGTTACTCTGCCAATAAAGAAGCTTTCTTT. Protein sequence: CASSYSANKEAFF.

This clonotype was recorded a few times. The rearrangement joins TRBV4-2 to TRBJ2-5, with 13 bases lining up with TRBD2. The CDR3 is 15 amino acids. In germline, CDR1 is LGHNA, CDR2 YNFKEQ. V shed 4 bases, J shed 10 bases, and the junction held 9 bases outside the gene matches. CDR3 sequence reads: CASSPGTSGVPSQYF. The CDR3 DNA is TGTGCCAGCAGCCCCGGGACTAGCGGGGTCCCCAGCCAGTACTTC.

In its sample, this clonotype was seen a few times. This chain uses TRBV27 with TRBJ2-7; D is unresolved. The CDR3 runs to 13 residues. From germline, CDR1 is MNHEY and CDR2 SMNVEV (reference sequence). Between the trimmed V and J ends, which lost 3 bases and 3 bases, there was a span of 9 bases. In DNA form, the CDR3 reads TGTGCCAGCAGTTTGAATCCAGGCTACGAGCAGTACGTC. Protein product: CASSLNPGYEQYV.

The chain employs TRBV5-1 and TRBJ2-3; D is unclear. Germline values: CDR1 SGHRS, CDR2 YFSETQ. The CDR3 sequence is 13 residues long. The V end lost 5 bases, the J end lost 5 bases, and 12 bases lay between the germline ends. The CDR3 DNA follows: TGCGCCAGCAGGAGTAGCTGGTTAGATACGCAGTATTTT. This gives the protein CASRSSWLDTQYF.

This clonotype was counted only a few times. This sequence joins TRBV11-3 and TRBJ2-5; the D gene is possibly TRBD2 (7 bases). The CDR3 is 14 residues long. Germline V CDR1 and CDR2: SGHNT, YENEEA. V dropped 5 bases and J dropped 5 bases, with 15 bases sitting between them. This chain's CDR3 is CASSKGGGEETQYF. The CDR3 coding sequence is TGTGCCAGCAGCAAAGGGGGGGGAGAGGAGACCCAGTACTTC. Combining the CDR3 with reference TRBV11-3 and TRBJ2-5 gives the whole variable domain EAGVVQSPRYKIIEKKQPVAFWCNPISGHNTLYWYLQNLGQGPELLIRYENEEAVDDSQLPKDRFSAERLKGVDSTLKIQPAELGDSAVYLCASSKGGGEETQYFGPGTRLLVL.

This clonotype was detected many times. The rearrangement uses TRBV11-1 and TRBJ2-1, with D perhaps matching TRBD1 (6 bases). The CDR3 extends over 12 amino acids. The V gene lost 6 bases and the J gene lost 7 bases, with 10 bases spanning the gap. The germline V gene has CDR1 SGHAT and CDR2 FQDESV (reference sequence). Written as DNA, the CDR3 is TGTGCCAGCAGTCGGACAGCGAATGAGCAGTTCTTC. Amino acid sequence: CASSRTANEQFF.

The rearrangement links TRBV5-5 to TRBJ2-7; perhaps D is TRBD1 or TRBD2 (6 bases each). The CDR3 sequence is 15 residues long. Germline V gene sequence: CDR1 SGHKS, CDR2 YYEKEE (reference sequence). V was trimmed by 1 base and J by 2 bases, leaving 13 bases between them. The CDR3 here is CASSLPRGEPYEQYF. The CDR3 DNA reads as TGTGCCAGCAGCTTGCCAAGGGGGGAGCCCTACGAGCAGTACTTC.